The next 28 T cell receptor beta chains were all read from a single sample in a study of blood T cell repertoires in COVID-19. Clones were read by immunoSEQ multiplex PCR, and TCRdb kept only the in-frame ones, dropping some. The sample contains 390,000 or so clones, around 89% of which appear only once. The sample comprised peripheral blood. These receptors all stem from a young man with active or convalescent COVID-19.

The sample holds a few counts of this clone. The CDR3 region is CASDRGLEQYF. In DNA form, the CDR3 reads TGTGCCAGTGACAGGGGGCTCGAGCAGTACTTC. The V and J genes are TRBV6-4 and TRBJ2-7; TRBD1 aligns across 10 bases. The CDR3 has 11 residues. In germline, CDR1 is MRHNA, CDR2 SNTAGT. The V and J ends lost 9 bases and 6 bases, in that order; junction bases with no gene match: 2.

The rearrangement uses TRBV5-1 and TRBJ2-3; a weak D match, TRBD1 (6 bases). CDR1 is SGHRS and CDR2 is YFSETQ in the germline V gene. V lost 0 bases and J lost 8, with 19 bases in between. The CDR3 sequence is 16 residues long. The DNA of the CDR3 is TGCGCCAGCAGCTTGGGCCGACCGTCGGACAGTATTACGCAGTATTTT. Encoded protein: CASSLGRPSDSITQYF.

This chain links TRBV28 with TRBJ1-5; D is undetermined. Trimming removed 2 bases at V and 4 bases at J, with 9 bases between. Germline values: CDR1 MDHEN, CDR2 SYDVKM. There are 14 residues in the CDR3. The chain's CDR3 is CASSLLTVNQPQHF. Written as DNA, the CDR3 is TGTGCCAGCAGTTTACTCACAGTTAATCAGCCCCAGCATTTT.

The genes are TRBV7-8 and TRBJ2-5; a weak D match, TRBD2 (6 bases). V lost 5 bases to trimming and J lost 3 bases, with 19 bases between them. CDR3 length: 16 amino acids. The germline CDR1 and CDR2 sequences are SGHVS and FQNEAQ. CDR3 bases: TGTGCCAGCAGCGCAGGCGGGGCTAGCAGAAAAGAGACCCAGTACTTC. It is translated as CASSAGGASRKETQYF.

The chain combines TRBV24-1 with TRBJ2-7; 8 bases align to TRBD1. V shed 9 bases and J 4 bases; nucleotides not matched to a gene: 7. The CDR3 runs to 13 residues. Germline assignment: CDR1 KGHDR and CDR2 SFDVKD. DNA for the CDR3: TGTGCCACCTCGACAGGGGATGGATACGAGCAGTACTTC. Its protein is CATSTGDGYEQYF.

The chain recombines TRBV6-5 with TRBJ1-2; D is perhaps TRBD1 (5 bases). Germline V gene lookup returns CDR1 MNHEY and CDR2 SVGAGI. This CDR3 is built from 14 residues. V lost 2 bases and J lost 4, with 11 bases in between. The CDR3 DNA is TGTGCCAGCAGTTACGACGGAAGGGGCTATGGCTACACCTTC. Translated, it gives CASSYDGRGYGYTF.

This clone was observed a single time. The chain carries TRBV28 and TRBJ2-1; no reliable D call. Trimming took off 0 bases at V and 8 bases at J, with 11 bases between the two ends. Germline CDR1 MDHEN, CDR2 SYDVKM. This CDR3 spans 14 amino acids. This chain's CDR3 is CASSLWVSNHEQFF. The CDR3 region has the DNA TGTGCCAGCAGTTTATGGGTTTCTAACCATGAGCAGTTCTTC.

The V and J genes are TRBV13 and TRBJ1-2; TRBD1 matches at 7 bases. Germline CDR1 PRHDT, CDR2 FYEKMQ (reference sequence). This CDR3 contains 17 residues. With V trimmed by 4 bases and J by 8 bases, 19 bases remained unmatched. CDR3 in amino acids: CASSSAGQTGEFGGYTF. The CDR3 region has the DNA TGTGCCAGCAGCTCCGCGGGACAGACAGGCGAATTCGGGGGCTACACCTTC.

CDR3 amino acids: CASTRTGATEAFF. The CDR3, as DNA: TGTGCCAGCACAAGGACAGGGGCCACTGAAGCTTTCTTT. V gene TRBV2 combines with J gene TRBJ1-1; 9 bases are shared with TRBD1. The germline gives CDR1 SNHLY, CDR2 FYNNEI. Trimming at V came to 7 bases and at J to 4 bases, leaving 4 bases not matched to a gene. CDR3 length: 13 amino acids.

J is TRBJ2-1 and V is TRBV19; 7 bases match TRBD2. The CDR3 sequence is 15 residues long. Germline assignment: CDR1 LNHDA and CDR2 SQIVND (reference sequence). The V segment lost 6 bases and the J segment 5 bases; nucleotides outside the gene matches: 10. The chain's CDR3 is CASSIVGLVDNEQFF. CDR3 in DNA: TGTGCCAGTAGCATTGTAGGACTAGTGGACAATGAGCAGTTCTTC.

The gene calls are TRBV28 and TRBJ2-7, with TRBD1 as a possible D gene (6 bases). Trimming stripped 3 bases from V and 4 bases from J, with 10 bases between. Germline values: CDR1 MDHEN, CDR2 SYDVKM. The CDR3 runs to 13 residues. CDR3 in DNA: TGTGCCAGCAGTTTGGGACAACAATACGAGCAGTACTTC. Amino acid sequence: CASSLGQQYEQYF.

The V gene is TRBV4-1, the J gene TRBJ1-1; no definite D call. V lost 2 bases to trimming and J lost 6 bases, with 10 bases between them. Germline CDR1 reads MGHRA; CDR2 reads YSYEKL. CDR3 length: 13 residues. This CDR3 reads CASSQRGIAEAFF. The CDR3 nucleotides are TGCGCCAGCAGCCAACGGGGTATCGCTGAAGCTTTCTTT.

CDR3 amino acids: CASSLYPAGQYEQYF. The CDR3 DNA is TGTGCCAGCAGTTTATACCCCGCAGGGCAGTACGAGCAGTACTTC. V and J are TRBV27 and TRBJ2-7, with D possibly matching TRBD1 (5 bases). The length of the CDR3 is 15 residues. Trimming removed 1 base at V and 4 bases at J, with 14 bases between. Germline lookup yields CDR1 MNHEY and CDR2 SMNVEV (reference sequence).

The V gene is TRBV6-5, the J gene TRBJ1-2; 7 nucleotides align to TRBD1. CDR1 and CDR2 from the germline V gene are MNHEY and SVGAGI. CDR3 length: 16 amino acids. V gave up 3 bases and J gave up 0 bases; unmatched junction bases: 7. The CDR3 reads CASSYKTGPANYGYTF. The CDR3 region has the DNA TGTGCCAGCAGTTATAAGACAGGGCCAGCTAACTATGGCTACACCTTC.

V gene TRBV7-2 combines with J gene TRBJ1-5; weak D call: TRBD1 (5 bases). Trimming took off 1 base at V and 2 bases at J, with 9 bases between the two ends. Germline V gene lookup returns CDR1 SGHTA and CDR2 FQGNSA. This CDR3 region has 15 residues. The CDR3 bases are TGTGCCAGCAGCTTAGTAGGGGTTGGCAATCAGCCCCAGCATTTT. Its protein is CASSLVGVGNQPQHF.

This clone turned up a few times. As DNA, the CDR3 is TGCGCCAGCAGCTTGGGTATGGGGCGCTCTAACTATGGCTACACCTTC. Translation gives CASSLGMGRSNYGYTF. The rearrangement joins TRBV5-1 to TRBJ1-2, with a possible D match to TRBD1 (5 bases). Per the germline V gene, CDR1 is SGHRS and CDR2 is YFSETQ. V was trimmed by 0 bases and J by 0 bases, leaving 12 bases between them. The CDR3 covers 16 residues.

The CDR3: CASSLGRAGVSTEAFF. In DNA, the CDR3 is TGTGCCAGCAGCTTAGGTAGGGCAGGGGTGTCCACTGAAGCTTTCTTT. V usage is TRBV11-2 and J usage is TRBJ1-1; D is perhaps TRBD1 (6 bases). This CDR3 has 16 amino acids. The germline gives CDR1 SGHAT, CDR2 FQNNGV. The V end was cut by 1 base, the J end by 4 bases, with 16 bases between.

This rearrangement joins TRBV15 to TRBJ2-3; 13 bases are a match to TRBD2. The CDR3 is 19 amino acids. J lost 2 bases, V lost 0 bases, and 8 bases had no gene match. The germline V gene has CDR1 LNHNV and CDR2 YYDKDF (reference sequence). The CDR3 sequence: CATSRETSGGPGTTDTQYF. The CDR3 region has the DNA TGTGCCACCAGCAGAGAGACTAGCGGGGGGCCAGGGACCACAGATACGCAGTATTTT.

CDR3 coding DNA: TGTGCCATCAGCGGGGTCGATCAGCCCCAGCATTTT. As protein: CAISGVDQPQHF. The V call is TRBV10-3, the J call TRBJ1-5; D remains ambiguous. The CDR3 consists of 12 residues. V was clipped by 6 bases and J by 5 bases, with 8 bases between them. CDR1 is ENHRY, CDR2 SYGVKD, per germline.

The chain links TRBV9 to TRBJ1-1; D might be TRBD1 (5 bases). The CDR3 has 12 amino acids. The V gene lost 4 bases and the J gene lost 6 bases, with 10 bases spanning the gap. Looked up from germline, CDR1 is SGDLS and CDR2 is YYNGEE. DNA for the CDR3: TGTGCCAGCAGCCGGGGGGGTTCTGAAGCTTTCTTT. Its translation: CASSRGGSEAFF.

The chain links TRBV28 to TRBJ2-1; 8 nucleotides agree with TRBD1. With 7 bases clipped from V and 12 bases from J, the junction kept 17 bases outside the gene matches. The germline gives CDR1 MDHEN, CDR2 SYDVKM. This CDR3 has 15 amino acids. The CDR3 reads CASTSQGTGYRRQFF. In DNA, the CDR3 is TGTGCCAGCACCAGTCAGGGGACAGGCTATAGGAGGCAGTTCTTC.

The genes are TRBV9 and TRBJ2-1; 16 bases agree with TRBD2. The CDR3 covers 19 residues. Looked up from germline, CDR1 is SGDLS and CDR2 is YYNGEE. Trimming removed 2 bases from V and 2 bases from J; junction bases left unmatched: 7. The CDR3 here is CASSVGLAGGPRTYNEQFF. CDR3 sequence (DNA): TGTGCCAGCAGCGTGGGACTAGCGGGAGGGCCGAGGACCTACAATGAGCAGTTCTTC.

This clone came up once. This rearrangement joins TRBV7-8 to TRBJ1-2, with 7 bases matching TRBD1. The V and J ends lost 4 bases and 3 bases, in that order; junction bases with no gene match: 5. The germline gives CDR1 SGHVS, CDR2 FQNEAQ. This CDR3 contains 14 residues. CDR3 loop: CASSWTGADYGYTF. CDR3 nucleotides: TGTGCCAGCAGCTGGACAGGAGCTGACTATGGCTACACCTTC.

The chain couples TRBV28 to TRBJ1-1; D gene uncertain. Trimming removed 7 bases at V and 6 bases at J, with 15 bases between. The CDR3 has 13 residues. Germline-derived CDR1 and CDR2 are MDHEN and SYDVKM. CDR3 sequence: CASTSQWPPEAFF. CDR3 nucleotides: TGTGCCAGCACTTCTCAATGGCCCCCTGAAGCTTTCTTT.

The chain links TRBV9 to TRBJ1-6, with 10 nucleotides matching TRBD1. J lost 7 bases, V lost 4 bases, and 5 bases had no gene match. The CDR3 is 15 amino acids. Per germline, CDR1 SGDLS and CDR2 YYNGEE. For the CDR3, the DNA is TGTGCCAGCAGCAAACCGGGACAGGGGAATTCACCCCTCCACTTT. The encoded protein is CASSKPGQGNSPLHF.

On this clone itself: At the DNA level, this CDR3 is encoded by other sequences in the same sample as well. This rearrangement joins TRBV7-2 to TRBJ1-2; 9 bases match TRBD1. The length of the CDR3 is 13 residues. J was trimmed by 5 bases and V by 5 bases; bases with no gene match: 3. Germline CDR1 and CDR2: SGHTA and FQGNSA. The CDR3 DNA reads TGTGCCAGCAGCCCACAGGGGGCTTATGGCTACACCTTC. Protein: CASSPQGAYGYTF.

The chain joins TRBV2 to TRBJ1-2, with a weak D call TRBD1 (5 bases). With 5 bases removed from V and 5 bases from J, the gap between germline ends came to 6 bases. Germline-derived CDR1 and CDR2 are SNHLY and FYNNEI. The CDR3 length is 11 residues. CDR3 residues: CASSRQYGYTF. The CDR3 nucleotides read TGTGCCAGCAGTAGACAGTATGGCTACACCTTC. Supplemented by reference TRBV2 and TRBJ1-2, the full variable domain reads EPEVTQTPSHQVTQMGQEVILRCVPISNHLYFYWYRQILGQKVEFLVSFYNNEISEKSEIFDDQFSVERPDGSNFTLKIRSTKLEDSAMYFCASSRQYGYTFGSGTRLTVV.

In DNA form, the CDR3 reads TGTGCCAGCAGTTACTCGCAGGGGTTCAACGAGCAGTACTTC. Its translation is CASSYSQGFNEQYF. This chain joins TRBV6-2 or TRBV6-3 and TRBJ2-7, with D perhaps matching TRBD1 (6 bases). V lost 0 bases, J lost 5 bases, and 11 bases lay in between. The germline V gene encodes CDR1 MNHEY and CDR2 SVGEGT. The CDR3 runs 14 residues.